This T cell receptor beta chain stems from a study of CD8 T cells in ankylosing spondylitis. The CDR3 consists of 18 residues. The germline gives CDR1 SGHRS, CDR2 YFSETQ. Trimming removed 4 bases at V and 0 bases at J, with 17 bases between. Whole-study findings and limits: Previously reported in reactive arthritis synovial fluid and blood were some of the motif variants. Made up of eight highly homologous variants, a TCR beta motif appeared characteristic of ankylosing spondylitis blood.

Remarks on this clonotype: As yet, its antigen is unknown.

One entry per CDR3 protein, called by TCRdb with MiXCR from the 5' RACE reads. The sample has about 800,000 distinct CDR3 sequences; 10% to 15% are singletons. The sequenced sample was blood, either unsorted or a sorted T cell fraction (not recorded which). The rearrangement joins TRBV5-1 to TRBJ1-6; perhaps TRBD1 as D (6 bases). This receptor was taken from a male donor with ankylosing spondylitis. CDR3 DNA sequence: TGCGCCAGCAGCATCGGGACAATTGATAGCTCCTATAATTCACCCCTCCACTTT. Translating it yields CASSIGTIDSSYNSPLHF.